This T cell receptor (beta chain) originates from a study of CD8 T cells in ankylosing spondylitis. General study points: Clones linked to disease were reported to show significant enrichment in matched ankylosing spondylitis synovial fluid. Reports of some motif variants in reactive arthritis synovial fluid and blood predate this one.

The germline gives CDR1 KGHSH, CDR2 LQKENI. V was trimmed by 6 bases and J by 4 bases, leaving 12 bases between them. The CDR3 runs 13 residues. In making TCR beta libraries, quantitative 5'-RACE with molecular barcodes was used. TCRdb redid the calling of the 5' RACE reads with MiXCR, one entry per CDR3 protein. The table records 30,000 to 40,000 distinct CDR3 sequences, 9% to 12% of them present only once. Many counts were recorded for this clonotype. What it binds is not known. The receptor comes from a male donor with ankylosing spondylitis or in good health (not recorded which). Sequencing input: blood, either unsorted or a sorted T cell fraction (not recorded which). The chain links TRBV18 to TRBJ2-5; TRBD1 is a possible D gene (5 bases). The CDR3 DNA reads as TGTGCCAGCTCGGAACAGGCCGGAGAGACCCAGTACTTC. Its protein is CASSEQAGETQYF.